This TCR beta chain came from a study of blood T cell repertoires in COVID-19. Study context: COVID-19 samples from acute and convalescent phases originated in the United States, Italy and Spain. Sources were T cells, B-cell-depleted T cells, or PBMCs; the material itself was cDNA or gDNA.

The CDR3 length is 18 residues. The V end lost 2 bases, the J end lost 6 bases, and 22 bases lay between the germline ends. Germline assignment: CDR1 LGHDT and CDR2 YNNKEL (reference sequence). Study processing details: Amplification of reference gene primers provided the estimated nucleated cell counts. TCRdb's table, derived via immunoSEQ multiplex PCR, lists solely in-frame clones and lacks some. D and trimming come from the DNA, and the V and J calls and clone size come from that table. The repertoire holds about 110,000 clones, with 80% to 90% as singletons. The chain links TRBV3-1 (or the pseudogene TRBV3-2) to TRBJ2-2, with D possibly being TRBD2 (6 bases). The specimen was peripheral blood. This TCR derives from a man in his forties or fifties with active or convalescent COVID-19. CDR3 bases: TGTGCCAGCAGCCAAAGTGGGGGTTACGGGAGAGGCCCCGGGGAGCTGTTTTTT. This codes for CASSQSGGYGRGPGELFF.